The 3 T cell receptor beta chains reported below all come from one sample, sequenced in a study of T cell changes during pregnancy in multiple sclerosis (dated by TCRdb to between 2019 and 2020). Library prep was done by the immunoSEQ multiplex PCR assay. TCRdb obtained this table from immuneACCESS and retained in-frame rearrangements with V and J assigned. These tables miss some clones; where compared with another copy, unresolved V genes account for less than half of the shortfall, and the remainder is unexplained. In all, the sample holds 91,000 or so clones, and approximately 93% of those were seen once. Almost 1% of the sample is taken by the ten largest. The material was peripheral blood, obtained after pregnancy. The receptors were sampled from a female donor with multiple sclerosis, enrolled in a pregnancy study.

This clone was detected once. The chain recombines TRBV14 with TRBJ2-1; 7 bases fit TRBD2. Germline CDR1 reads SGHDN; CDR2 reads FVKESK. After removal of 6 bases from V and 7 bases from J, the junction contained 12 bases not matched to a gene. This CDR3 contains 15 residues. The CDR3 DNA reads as TGTGCCAGCAGAGAGACAGCCGGGGAGGGTAATGAGCAGTTCTTC. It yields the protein CASRETAGEGNEQFF.

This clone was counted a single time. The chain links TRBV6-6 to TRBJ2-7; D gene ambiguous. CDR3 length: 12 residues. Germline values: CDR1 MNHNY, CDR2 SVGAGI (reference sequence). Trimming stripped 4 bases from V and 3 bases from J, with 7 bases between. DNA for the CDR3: TGTGCCAGCAGTTTCACTAACTACGAGCAGTACTTC. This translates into CASSFTNYEQYF.

CDR3 loop: CASSKSGMVYNEQFF. The CDR3, as DNA: TGCGCCAGCAGTAAAAGCGGGATGGTCTACAATGAGCAGTTCTTC. This sequence joins TRBV5-1 and TRBJ2-1, with 7 bases identical to TRBD2. CDR3 length: 15 residues. V was pared by 5 bases and J by 3 bases, with 8 bases of the junction left unmatched. The germline CDR1 and CDR2 sequences are SGHRS and YFSETQ.